Reported below is one TCR beta chain. RNA in amounts of roughly 0.5 to 1 ug was reverse transcribed with random hexamers. A single record per CDR3 protein comes from TCRdb applying MiXCR to the immunoSEQ multiplex PCR reads. The data hold approximately 300,000 distinct CDR3 sequences, with roughly 85% observed a single time. This sample stems from a study of CD8 T cells in Susac syndrome. V gave up 2 bases and J gave up 6 bases, with 13 bases separating them. CDR1 is MNHEY and CDR2 is SMNVEV in the germline V gene (reference sequence). CDR3 length equals 15 residues. The chain carries TRBV27 and TRBJ1-4; tentative D call: TRBD1 (5 bases). Sequencing was carried out using CD8+ T cells from PBMCs. The TCR originated in a human donor with multiple sclerosis. CDR3 protein: CASSLRRDGDEKLFF. The CDR3 bases are TGTGCCAGCAGTTTACGCAGGGACGGTGATGAAAAACTGTTTTTT.